This entry describes one TCR beta chain. Its target is unknown. Some clones are missing from TCRdb's copy, which holds only in-frame ones; the method was immunoSEQ multiplex PCR. The profile shows about 130,000 clones, roughly 80% of them singletons. This sample stems from a study of T cell responses to AZD1222 COVID-19 vaccine. Across the whole study: Combined were second doses at about 4 or about 12 weeks. Findings and limits, study-wide: Across the whole spike, CD4 TCRs peaked at regions 160-218 and 743-854. The peak T cell response came first, and repertoires were sampled only after it. Possibly, clonal diversity was underestimated; donors were largely white British and included more females.

Trimming took off 6 bases at V and 0 bases at J, with 19 bases between the two ends. CDR1 and CDR2 from the germline V gene are SNHLY and FYNNEI. The CDR3 totals 17 residues. This sequence joins TRBV2 and TRBJ2-3; the D gene could be TRBD1 or TRBD2 (6 bases each). This receptor was taken from an adult in good health. The starting material was peripheral blood, obtained on day 0 of AZD1222 vaccination. CDR3 amino acids: CASSTLDGGPSTDTQYF. The CDR3 DNA follows: TGTGCCAGCAGCACCTTGGACGGGGGCCCTAGCACAGATACGCAGTATTTT.